Below are 27 T cell receptor beta chains sequenced from a single sample in a study of T cells in Graves' hyperthyroidism and ophthalmopathy. Researchers took RNA transcripts and amplified the TCR beta CDR3 regions from them. During a first-round RT-PCR of the TCR CDR3, the HTBI primer set was used. In TCRdb, the multiplex PCR reads were re-called with MiXCR into one record per CDR3 protein. The sample consists of 500,000 to 650,000 distinct CDR3 sequences, 17% of them appearing once. The sequencing sample was made of blood. The origin of the receptors is a woman younger than 35 with Graves' ophthalmopathy.

This clonotype was observed at least ten times. V is TRBV28 and J is TRBJ2-7; TRBD2 agrees at 12 bases. The CDR3 spans 16 residues. CDR1 and CDR2 (germline): MDHEN, SYDVKM. The J segment lost 2 bases and the V segment lost 2 bases, leaving 4 bases of the junction unmatched. CDR3 coding DNA: TGTGCCAGCAGTTTAGCGGGACTAGCGGGCCCCTACGAGCAGTACTTC. It codes for CASSLAGLAGPYEQYF.

The chain joins TRBV2 to TRBJ2-3; TRBD2 matches 11 bases. Germline V gives CDR1 SNHLY, CDR2 FYNNEI. The CDR3 is 19 residues long. The junction had 11 bases not matched to a gene; V was cut back by 2 bases and J by 1 base. Here the CDR3 reads CASSEKPTRLAGRTDTQYF. CDR3 bases: TGTGCCAGCAGTGAAAAACCGACACGACTAGCGGGACGCACAGATACGCAGTATTTT.

This clonotype has ten or more counts. DNA for the CDR3: TGCGCCAGCAGCAGCAGGGTTGGCACTGAAGCTTTCTTT. It specifies CASSSRVGTEAFF. The chain uses TRBV5-1 and TRBJ1-1; possible D gene TRBD1, 5 bases. CDR1 and CDR2 (germline): SGHRS, YFSETQ. The CDR3 runs to 13 residues. Trimming cost V 4 bases and J 4 bases, with 11 bases left between them.

This clonotype was seen many times. This sequence joins TRBV28 and TRBJ2-7; 11 positions match TRBD2. Germline V gene lookup returns CDR1 MDHEN and CDR2 SYDVKM. The CDR3 extends over 14 amino acids. V dropped 6 bases and J dropped 6; count of bases not matched to a gene: 7. CDR3: CASRLTSGRGEQYF. The CDR3 nucleotides are TGTGCCAGCAGGCTTACTAGCGGGAGAGGCGAGCAGTACTTC.

The CDR3 sequence: CASSGDLNSPLHF. The CDR3 coding sequence is TGCGCCAGCAGCGGGGACCTTAATTCACCCCTCCACTTT. This rearrangement joins TRBV5-1 to TRBJ1-6, with D perhaps matching TRBD1 (5 bases). CDR1 and CDR2 (germline): SGHRS, YFSETQ. V was trimmed by 4 bases and J by 6 bases, leaving 8 bases between them. The CDR3 spans 13 residues. Complete variable domain (other parts from reference TRBV5-1 and TRBJ1-6): KAGVTQTPRYLIKTRGQQVTLSCSPISGHRSVSWYQQTPGQGLQFLFEYFSETQRNKGNFPGRFSGRQFSNSRSEMNVSTLELGDSALYLCASSGDLNSPLHFGNGTRLTVT.

The rearrangement uses TRBV24-1 and TRBJ2-5; a weak D match, TRBD2 (5 bases). Germline loops: CDR1 KGHDR, CDR2 SFDVKD. Between the trimmed V and J ends, which lost 9 bases and 3 bases, there was a span of 10 bases. The CDR3 has 12 residues. The CDR3 bases are TGTGCCACCTCGAGTAGCGAAGAGACCCAGTACTTC. Amino acid sequence: CATSSSEETQYF.

This rearrangement joins TRBV28 to TRBJ1-6, with TRBD1 matching 7 bases. The junction had 13 bases not matched to a gene; V was cut back by 7 bases and J by 7 bases. This CDR3 region has 16 residues. Germline CDR1 and CDR2: MDHEN and SYDVKM. CDR3 nucleotides: TGTGCCAGCATTACCGCCTCCGGGACAGTCAATTCACCCCTCCACTTT. This encodes CASITASGTVNSPLHF. The full variable domain, its missing parts supplied by reference TRBV28 and TRBJ1-6, is DVKVTQSSRYLVKRTGEKVFLECVQDMDHENMFWYRQDPGLGLRLIYFSYDVKMKEKGDIPEGYSVSREKKERFSLILESASTNQTSMYLCASITASGTVNSPLHFGNGTRLTVT.

This clonotype was observed a single time. The gene calls are TRBV2 and TRBJ1-2; D is possibly TRBD1 (6 bases). Germline V gene lookup returns CDR1 SNHLY and CDR2 FYNNEI. Trimming pared 5 bases from V and 1 base from J, leaving 14 bases between. The CDR3 runs to 15 residues. CDR3 DNA sequence: TGTGCCAGCAGTAACCAAGGGGGGCTTAACTATGGCTACACCTTC. Its protein product is CASSNQGGLNYGYTF.

The chain joins TRBV4-2 to TRBJ1-3; 8 nucleotides agree with TRBD1. The trim removed 3 bases at V and 1 base at J, leaving 2 bases unmatched. In germline, CDR1 is LGHNA, CDR2 YNFKEQ. There are 15 residues in the CDR3. The CDR3 DNA sequence: TGTGCCAGCAGCCATGACAGGGGTTCTGGAAACACCATATATTTT. Its translation: CASSHDRGSGNTIYF.

This clonotype was counted a few times. The chain has TRBV29-1 and TRBJ1-1; 9 bases agree with TRBD1. V trimming: 3 bases; J trimming: 8 bases; junction bases outside the gene matches: 4. This CDR3 has 12 residues. Per germline, CDR1 SQVTM and CDR2 ANQGSEA. CDR3 in amino acids: CSVEWDRVEAFF. The CDR3 DNA sequence: TGCAGCGTTGAGTGGGACAGGGTAGAAGCTTTCTTT.

The J gene is TRBJ1-1, the V gene TRBV14; D is unresolved. Germline V gene lookup returns CDR1 SGHDN and CDR2 FVKESK. This CDR3 has 15 amino acids. V was clipped by 3 bases and J by 8 bases, with 19 bases between them. The chain's CDR3 is CASSHLAGPSREAFF. CDR3 nucleotide sequence: TGTGCCAGCAGCCACCTGGCCGGGCCTTCGAGGGAAGCTTTCTTT. The full variable domain, rest sourced from reference TRBV14 and TRBJ1-1, is EAGVTQFPSHSVIEKGQTVTLRCDPISGHDNLYWYRRVMGKEIKFLLHFVKESKQDESGMPNNRFLAERTGGTYSTLKVQPAELEDSGVYFCASSHLAGPSREAFFGQGTRLTVV.

This chain links TRBV11-2 with TRBJ2-3, with D unresolved. Germline V gene data show CDR1 as SGHAT and CDR2 as FQNNGV. The CDR3 covers 15 residues. V gave up 0 bases and J gave up 4 bases, with 11 bases separating them. The CDR3 protein is CASSLEGSQADTQYF. CDR3 nucleotide sequence: TGTGCCAGCAGCTTAGAGGGCTCCCAGGCAGATACGCAGTATTTT.

This clonotype has only a few counts. V and J are TRBV20-1 and TRBJ1-6; possible D gene TRBD1, 6 bases. Trimming pared 0 bases from V and 6 bases from J, leaving 12 bases between. The CDR3 runs 15 residues. Germline assignment: CDR1 DFQATT and CDR2 SNEGSKA (reference sequence). The CDR3: CSARESGQLNSPLHF. In DNA, the CDR3 is TGCAGTGCTAGAGAATCGGGACAACTTAATTCACCCCTCCACTTT.

This clonotype was detected ten times or more. The chain uses TRBV28 and TRBJ1-1, with 10 bases that match TRBD1. Germline loops: CDR1 MDHEN, CDR2 SYDVKM. This CDR3 region has 16 residues. J gave up 3 bases and V 7 bases, and 11 bases lay outside the gene matches. The CDR3 loop is CASKGSDRGFHTEAFF. The CDR3 coding sequence is TGTGCCAGCAAAGGATCGGACAGGGGGTTTCACACTGAAGCTTTCTTT.

This clonotype was picked up many times. The chain employs TRBV29-1 and TRBJ2-1, with a tentative D call TRBD2 (6 bases). The germline V gene has CDR1 SQVTM and CDR2 ANQGSEA. The V end was cut by 4 bases, the J end by 6 bases, with 13 bases between. This CDR3 comprises 13 residues. The CDR3 reads CSVVAGWGNEQFF. The CDR3 DNA reads as TGCAGCGTTGTGGCGGGATGGGGCAATGAGCAGTTCTTC.

This clonotype was counted ten times or more. The chain combines TRBV7-3 with TRBJ2-5; a weak D match, TRBD1 (5 bases). This CDR3 is built from 14 residues. CDR1 is SGHTA, CDR2 FQGTGA, per germline. Trimming cost V 2 bases and J 5 bases, with 12 bases left between them. The CDR3 protein is CASSLGARSETQYF. DNA of the CDR3: TGTGCCAGCAGCTTAGGGGCTAGGAGCGAGACCCAGTACTTC.

This clonotype has a handful of counts. The chain has TRBV20-1 and TRBJ1-6, with D hard to call. V was clipped by 7 bases and J by 0 bases, with 7 bases between them. This CDR3 spans 13 amino acids. CDR1 and CDR2 from the germline V gene are DFQATT and SNEGSKA (reference sequence). Here the CDR3 reads CSVPSSYNSPLHF. CDR3 DNA sequence: TGCAGTGTCCCCAGCTCCTATAATTCACCCCTCCACTTT.

The V call is TRBV6-1, the J call TRBJ1-5, with D possibly matching TRBD1 (6 bases). The CDR3 is 17 amino acids. The V end was cut by 2 bases, the J end by 3 bases, with 17 bases between. Germline V gene sequence: CDR1 MNHNS, CDR2 SASEGT. CDR3 bases: TGTGCCAGCAGTGAAACTCGCGCTCAGGGGATCAATCAGCCCCAGCATTTT. Encoded protein: CASSETRAQGINQPQHF.

This clonotype was seen more than once but under ten times. The chain joins TRBV12-3 or TRBV12-4 to TRBJ1-3; 7 bases match TRBD1. The V segment lost 6 bases and the J segment 4 bases; nucleotides outside the gene matches: 12. The CDR3 spans 16 residues. The CDR3 DNA reads as TGTGCCAGCAGCAAAGGACGACAGGGCGCGGGAAACACCATATATTTT. It codes for CASSKGRQGAGNTIYF.

To note about this clonotype: This clone may be a read error of a much larger clone one base away. The rearrangement links TRBV27 to TRBJ2-7, with TRBD2 matching 7 bases. Germline V gene lookup returns CDR1 MNHEY and CDR2 SMNVEV (reference sequence). The CDR3 sequence is 16 residues long. V shed 8 bases, J shed 5 bases, and the junction held 18 bases outside the gene matches. DNA of the CDR3: TGTGCCAGCTGCCCGTTGAGGGAGGGCTTGGGCGACGAGCAGTACTTC. The encoded protein is CASCPLREGLGDEQYF.

In this sample, this clonotype turned up many times. The chain couples TRBV20-1 to TRBJ2-2; 14 bases are shared with TRBD2. With V trimmed by 5 bases and J by 4 bases, 6 bases remained unmatched. The CDR3 consists of 16 residues. Germline values: CDR1 DFQATT, CDR2 SNEGSKA (reference sequence). For the CDR3, the DNA is TGCAGTGCTCGACTGACTAGCGGGAGGGCCACCGGGGAGCTGTTTTTT. Residues: CSARLTSGRATGELFF.

This clonotype was seen ten or more times. The rearrangement links TRBV20-1 to TRBJ2-1; tentative D call: TRBD2 (5 bases). CDR1 and CDR2 (germline): DFQATT, SNEGSKA (reference sequence). The CDR3 loop spans 11 amino acids. Between the trimmed V and J ends, which lost 1 base and 9 bases, there was a span of 7 bases. CDR3 loop: CSARGRGEQFF. DNA of the CDR3: TGCAGTGCTAGAGGACGGGGTGAGCAGTTCTTC.

CDR3 in amino acids: CASSSGYGRVYNEQFF. As DNA, the CDR3 is TGTGCCAGCAGCTCTGGGTATGGGAGGGTCTACAATGAGCAGTTCTTC. The V and J genes are TRBV7-9 and TRBJ2-1, with TRBD2 matching 7 bases. This CDR3 has 16 residues. Germline V gives CDR1 SEHNR, CDR2 FQNEAQ (reference sequence). Trimming took 4 bases from V and 3 from J; bases not matched to a gene: 9.

This clonotype was detected ten times or more. V gene TRBV28 combines with J gene TRBJ2-7; D call uncertain. The CDR3 runs 14 residues. Germline-derived CDR1 and CDR2 are MDHEN and SYDVKM. The V end lost 3 bases, the J end lost 7 bases, and 16 bases lay between the germline ends. The CDR3 DNA is TGTGCCAGCAGTTTCCAACGGTCACCGTTGGAGCAGTACTTC. Translation gives CASSFQRSPLEQYF.

The chain employs TRBV7-9 and TRBJ2-1, with TRBD2 identical over 8 bases. CDR1 is SEHNR, CDR2 FQNEAQ, per germline (reference sequence). CDR3 length equals 16 residues. V lost 7 bases to trimming and J lost 0 bases; unmatched junction nucleotides: 8. This chain's CDR3 is CASNGGAGSSYNEQFF. CDR3 bases: TGTGCCAGCAACGGGGGGGCGGGGAGCTCCTACAATGAGCAGTTCTTC.

The chain recombines TRBV6-1 with TRBJ1-3; D unresolved. The V end lost 6 bases, the J end lost 1 base, and 10 bases lay between the germline ends. CDR3 length equals 14 residues. CDR1 is MNHNS and CDR2 is SASEGT in the germline V gene. CDR3 sequence (DNA): TGTGCCAGCAGCCCGGCTTTTTCTGGAAACACCATATATTTT. This codes for CASSPAFSGNTIYF.

In its sample, this clonotype was seen many times. CDR3 coding DNA: TGTGCCAGCGCGACATCACTCGGCTACGAGCAGTACTTC. This gives the protein CASATSLGYEQYF. The V gene is TRBV7-9, the J gene TRBJ2-7; D not resolved. V was cut by 8 bases and J by 3 bases, with 14 bases left in between. The CDR3 has 13 residues. Germline CDR1 SEHNR, CDR2 FQNEAQ (reference sequence).